One sample yielded the 20 T cell receptor beta chains listed below, sequenced in a study of OX40 agonist ivuxolimab in advanced cancers. Libraries were prepared by immunoSEQ multiplex PCR; TCRdb keeps only in-frame clonotypes and omits some of them. The sample shows fewer than 40,000 clones, under 90% of them seen only once. The sequences come from CD4+ or CD8+ T cells sorted from blood, collected in a trial of the OX40 agonist ivuxolimab. All receptors derive from an adult with an advanced solid tumor such as melanoma, head and neck, liver or kidney cancer.

This chain links TRBV9 with TRBJ1-1; D is unresolved. The CDR3 runs 13 residues. V shed 2 bases and J shed 8 bases, with 13 bases lying between them. Germline V CDR1 and CDR2: SGDLS, YYNGEE. The CDR3 loop reads CASSVEPGLEAFF. CDR3 bases: TGTGCCAGCAGCGTCGAACCGGGATTAGAAGCTTTCTTT.

The CDR3 DNA sequence: TGTGCCAGCAGCTACCGGGACACTCAAGAGACCCAGTACTTC. Encoded protein: CASSYRDTQETQYF. The chain combines TRBV5-4 with TRBJ2-5, with a weak D call TRBD1 (6 bases). The CDR3 consists of 14 residues. Germline-derived CDR1 and CDR2 are SGHNT and YYREEE (reference sequence). V lost 3 bases and J lost 2, with 11 bases in between.

The chain couples TRBV6-5 to TRBJ2-7; no definite D call. Trimming removed 5 bases from V and 3 bases from J, with 11 bases in between. Germline V gives CDR1 MNHEY, CDR2 SVGAGI. The CDR3 covers 13 residues. CDR3 sequence (DNA): TGTGCCAGCAGTCCCCCCTTTTACTACGAGCAGTACTTC. This gives the protein CASSPPFYYEQYF.

The chain links TRBV12-5 to TRBJ2-5, with 10 positions matching TRBD2. Germline V gives CDR1 LGHNT, CDR2 FRNRAP. V lost 3 bases to trimming and J lost 5 bases; unmatched junction nucleotides: 15. CDR3 size: 18 residues. The CDR3 nucleotides are TGTGCTAGTGGTTTCCGAACTGATGAGCGGGGGGGCAGGGAGACCCAGTACTTC. Translated: CASGFRTDERGGRETQYF.

The J gene is TRBJ1-4, the V gene TRBV10-3; no definite D call. Germline V lookup: CDR1 ENHRY, CDR2 SYGVKD. This CDR3 contains 13 residues. With 2 bases removed from V and 8 bases from J, the gap between germline ends came to 9 bases. CDR3 in amino acids: CAISEVTGEKLFF. CDR3 nucleotide sequence: TGTGCCATCAGTGAGGTGACTGGGGAAAAACTGTTTTTT.

The rearrangement joins TRBV30 to TRBJ1-2; perhaps TRBD1 as D (6 bases). The CDR3 sequence is 14 residues long. The V gene lost 0 bases and the J gene lost 2 bases, with 10 bases spanning the gap. The germline CDR1 and CDR2 sequences are GTSNPN and SVGIG (reference sequence). CDR3 in amino acids: CAWSVGGGNYGYTF. CDR3 DNA sequence: TGTGCCTGGAGTGTAGGGGGGGGCAACTATGGCTACACCTTC.

This clone was seen more than once but under ten times. This sequence joins TRBV5-6 and TRBJ1-2; 8 bases agree with TRBD1. CDR1 SGHDT and CDR2 YYEEEE come from the germline V gene. With V trimmed by 4 bases and J by 6 bases, 8 bases remained unmatched. This CDR3 has 14 amino acids. The CDR3 DNA sequence: TGTGCCAGCAGCCCTGGACAGGGTAATCATGGCTACACCTTC. It translates to CASSPGQGNHGYTF.

This clone has just one count. V gene TRBV18 combines with J gene TRBJ1-2; D is possibly TRBD1 (6 bases). V was shortened by 3 bases and J by 4 bases, with 18 bases between the two germline ends. Germline V gene lookup returns CDR1 KGHSH and CDR2 LQKENI. This CDR3 region has 16 residues. The CDR3 DNA reads TGTGCCAGCTCACCCCAAGGGACACCGAAATTCTATGGCTACACCTTC. The encoded protein is CASSPQGTPKFYGYTF.

This clone was picked up one time. The chain employs TRBV6-5 and TRBJ2-7; TRBD1 is a possible D gene (6 bases). Trimming removed 7 bases from V and 1 base from J, with 14 bases in between. The CDR3 length is 14 residues. Per germline, CDR1 MNHEY and CDR2 SVGAGI. This CDR3 reads CASMTRGQSYEQYF. The CDR3 DNA sequence: TGTGCCAGCATGACCCGGGGACAATCCTACGAGCAGTACTTC.

The V call is TRBV6-5, the J call TRBJ2-1; 9 positions agree with TRBD2. This CDR3 spans 14 amino acids. J gave up 6 bases and V 2 bases, and 2 bases lay outside the gene matches. CDR1 and CDR2 (germline): MNHEY, SVGAGI. For the CDR3, the DNA is TGTGCCAGCAGTTACGGCGGGAGGGTCAATGAGCAGTTCTTC. Protein product: CASSYGGRVNEQFF.

This clone has a handful of counts. The rearrangement joins TRBV6-1 to TRBJ1-4; weak D call: TRBD1 (6 bases). Germline V gene data show CDR1 as MNHNS and CDR2 as SASEGT. Trimming left V 5 bases short and J 8 bases short, with 15 bases between. The CDR3 is made up of 14 amino acids. CDR3 residues: CASSQQGLWEKLFF. CDR3 coding DNA: TGTGCCAGCAGTCAACAGGGTTTGTGGGAAAAACTGTTTTTT.

This chain links TRBV7-8 with TRBJ1-1, with D unresolved. The germline CDR1 and CDR2 sequences are SGHVS and FQNEAQ. The CDR3 has 13 amino acids. V dropped 1 base and J dropped 0 bases, with 3 bases sitting between them. The CDR3 here is CASSLDLNTEAFF. The CDR3 DNA reads as TGTGCCAGCAGCTTAGACCTGAACACTGAAGCTTTCTTT.

This clone has a handful of counts. V usage is TRBV18 and J usage is TRBJ1-2, with 8 bases fitting TRBD1. Germline V lookup: CDR1 KGHSH, CDR2 LQKENI. Losses at the gene ends were 3 bases for V and 4 bases for J; bases not matched to a gene: 4. The CDR3 length is 14 residues. CDR3 DNA: TGTGCCAGCTCACCGGACAGGGACCTCTATGGCTACACCTTC. Protein sequence: CASSPDRDLYGYTF.

This rearrangement joins TRBV4-1 to TRBJ2-3; D is undetermined. V was trimmed by 1 base and J by 5 bases, leaving 13 bases between them. Per the germline V gene, CDR1 is MGHRA and CDR2 is YSYEKL. This CDR3 is 15 amino acids long. The CDR3 DNA follows: TGCGCCAGCAGCCAAGCTGTCAATTTCGTAGATACGCAGTATTTT. Translated: CASSQAVNFVDTQYF.

The V gene is TRBV5-4, the J gene TRBJ2-7; D may match TRBD1 or TRBD2 (5 bases each). V lost 1 base and J 0 bases, leaving 8 bases between the germline ends. The CDR3 extends over 14 amino acids. Germline V gives CDR1 SGHNT, CDR2 YYREEE (reference sequence). This CDR3 is CASSLSGSSYEQYF. As DNA, the CDR3 is TGTGCCAGCAGCTTGTCAGGGAGCTCCTACGAGCAGTACTTC.

The chain has TRBV11-3 and TRBJ2-3; 7 bases line up with TRBD2. The CDR3 runs to 16 residues. Germline CDR1 is SGHNT and CDR2 is YENEEA. V was pared by 4 bases and J by 4 bases, with 11 bases of the junction left unmatched. The chain's CDR3 is CASSSRGAGVSDTQYF. CDR3 coding DNA: TGTGCCAGCAGCTCCCGAGGGGCGGGAGTTTCAGATACGCAGTATTTT.

The chain carries TRBV6-6 and TRBJ2-6; a weak D match, TRBD2 (7 bases). The CDR3 spans 15 residues. The V and J ends lost 2 bases and 4 bases respectively, with 9 bases between them. The germline V gene encodes CDR1 MNHNY and CDR2 SVGAGI (reference sequence). CDR3 protein: CASSYGGGGANVLTF. The CDR3 nucleotides read TGTGCCAGCAGTTACGGGGGGGGCGGGGCCAACGTCCTGACTTTC.

This rearrangement joins TRBV2 to TRBJ2-2; unclear D gene. The CDR3 totals 12 residues. Germline CDR1 SNHLY, CDR2 FYNNEI. The germline V and J ends were trimmed by 6 bases and 5 bases, with 7 bases remaining between them. The CDR3 region is CASRRSTGELFF. The CDR3 region has the DNA TGTGCCAGCAGACGATCTACCGGGGAGCTGTTTTTT.

This clone was counted a few times. The genes are TRBV27 and TRBJ1-1; TRBD1 is a possible D gene (6 bases). This CDR3 has 12 residues. Looked up from germline, CDR1 is MNHEY and CDR2 is SMNVEV (reference sequence). Trimming took 9 bases from V and 10 from J, leaving 18 bases between them. The CDR3 region is CASSDRGLSAFF. Written as DNA, the CDR3 is TGTGCCAGTTCGGACAGAGGGTTATCAGCTTTCTTT.

This clone has only a few counts. CDR3 loop: CASSLDRGTPLHF. The CDR3 bases are TGTGCCAGCAGCTTGGACCGAGGGACACCCCTCCACTTT. The V gene is TRBV6-5, the J gene TRBJ1-6; no clear D gene. Germline assignment: CDR1 MNHEY and CDR2 SVGAGI. Trimming stripped 6 bases from V and 11 bases from J, with 14 bases between. The CDR3 covers 13 residues.